The clone carrying this TCR beta chain was found once. Antigen specificity is unknown. The data derive from a study of shared clonotypes between healthy human individuals. Per germline, CDR1 SQVTM and CDR2 ANQGSEA. After removal of 6 bases from V and 4 bases from J, the junction contained 8 bases not matched to a gene. There are 14 residues in the CDR3. Study-wide points: The study drew on few donors, limiting represented genetic and exposure-history diversity.

The deep-level immunoSEQ assay was used. About 280 ng DNA, about 30,000 T cell genomes, went into unsorted PBMC replicate PCRs. Authors' processing steps: Sequence data from immunoSEQ were junction-only and lacked quality scores; consequently, filtering differed. TCRdb's table, derived via immunoSEQ multiplex PCR, lists solely in-frame clones and lacks some. The V and J calls and clone size are taken from that table; D and trimming were inferred from the DNA. The sample includes some 490,000 clones, approximately 84% of them seen just once. The specimen was PBMCs. The chain employs TRBV29-1 and TRBJ2-7; 11 bases align to TRBD2. The clonotype comes from a woman between 40 and 55 years old in good health. Some clones in this sample may be carry-over from other donors' samples. CDR3 nucleotide sequence: TGCAGCGTCCTCTCCGGGACTAGCGGATACGAGCAGTACTTC. Protein sequence: CSVLSGTSGYEQYF.